This T cell receptor beta chain came from a study of T cell responses to AZD1222 COVID-19 vaccine. The CDR3 loop spans 12 amino acids. V was shortened by 0 bases and J by 6 bases, with 6 bases between the two germline ends. CDR1 and CDR2 (germline): MGHDK, SYGVNS. Assay: immunoSEQ multiplex PCR; the TCRdb copy retains only in-frame clones and omits some. The sample includes around 110,000 clones, about 86% seen only once; the top ten take about 9%. The chain is built from TRBV25-1 and TRBJ2-7; the D is unclear. The receptor comes from an adult in good health. Sequenced here: peripheral blood, sampled on day 0 of AZD1222 vaccination. CDR3: CASSEYRSEQYF. The DNA for the CDR3 is TGTGCCAGCAGTGAATATAGGTCCGAGCAGTACTTC.